Following are 23 T cell receptor beta chains from one sample sequenced in a study of control samples from healthy donors and cancer patients. Profiling relied on immunoSEQ multiplex PCR, and the TCRdb table lists in-frame clones only, not all of them. The table has tens of thousands of clones, 80% to 90% seen once. The sequenced sample was blood. Receptors originate from a man aged 50-59 years in good health.

In DNA, the CDR3 is TGCGCCAGCAGCTTGTCTAGCGGGGGGACAGATACGCAGTATTTT. Residues: CASSLSSGGTDTQYF. The chain employs TRBV5-1 and TRBJ2-3; 11 bases line up with TRBD2. CDR1 and CDR2 from the germline V gene are SGHRS and YFSETQ. The length of the CDR3 is 15 residues. The J segment lost 3 bases and the V segment lost 1 base, leaving 1 base of the junction unmatched.

The genes are TRBV4-3 and TRBJ2-1; 9 bases are shared with TRBD2. This CDR3 comprises 14 residues. Germline V lookup: CDR1 LGHNA, CDR2 YSLEER. Trimming cost V 8 bases and J 7 bases; bases outside gene matches: 9. CDR3 amino acids: CASGRGRAGNEQFF. In nucleotides, the CDR3 is TGCGCCAGCGGTCGCGGGAGGGCGGGGAATGAGCAGTTCTTC.

V gene TRBV11-3 combines with J gene TRBJ1-2; TRBD1 is a possible D gene (5 bases). The CDR3 contains 13 residues. The V gene's germline CDR1 is SGHNT and CDR2 YENEEA. V lost 0 bases and J lost 8, with 10 bases in between. CDR3 residues: CASSLDRGGGYTF. For the CDR3, the DNA is TGTGCCAGCAGCTTAGATAGGGGAGGCGGCTACACCTTC.

The J gene is TRBJ2-3, the V gene TRBV7-6; 10 bases line up with TRBD2. Germline CDR1 and CDR2: SGHVS and FNYEAQ. With V trimmed by 2 bases and J by 4 bases, 15 bases remained unmatched. The CDR3 length is 19 residues. The CDR3 DNA reads as TGTGCCAGCAGCTTAAGCCCATCAAGCGGGAGGGCCAGCGCAGATACGCAGTATTTT. It is translated as CASSLSPSSGRASADTQYF.

A few counts support this clone. The same CDR3 is also encoded by other DNA sequences in this sample. The chain carries TRBV6-2 or TRBV6-3 and TRBJ1-2; weak D call: TRBD1 (6 bases). Germline loops: CDR1 MNHEY, CDR2 SVGEGT. V shed 4 bases and J shed 1 base, with 13 bases lying between them. The length of the CDR3 is 15 residues. CDR3: CASSSYRDNNYGYTF. Written as DNA, the CDR3 is TGTGCCAGCAGTTCCTACCGGGACAATAACTATGGCTACACCTTC.

This clone has a single count. This sequence joins TRBV7-6 and TRBJ2-2; 8 bases line up with TRBD1. The V and J ends lost 5 bases and 9 bases, in that order; junction bases with no gene match: 17. This CDR3 comprises 17 residues. CDR1 and CDR2 (germline): SGHVS, FNYEAQ. The CDR3 is CASSPTWPGQGPWELFF. CDR3 DNA sequence: TGTGCCAGCAGCCCGACTTGGCCCGGACAGGGCCCGTGGGAGCTGTTTTTT.

The chain links TRBV9 to TRBJ2-1; D remains ambiguous. Looked up from germline, CDR1 is SGDLS and CDR2 is YYNGEE. The CDR3 extends over 13 amino acids. V was pared by 2 bases and J by 10 bases, with 13 bases between. This chain's CDR3 is CASSVGPSGEQFF. The CDR3 DNA is TGTGCCAGCAGCGTCGGACCCTCCGGGGAGCAGTTCTTC.

This clone was recorded once. The J gene is TRBJ1-2, the V gene TRBV7-8; TRBD1 is a possible D gene (6 bases). V was trimmed by 3 bases and J by 1 base, leaving 24 bases between them. Germline values: CDR1 SGHVS, CDR2 FQNEAQ. The CDR3 consists of 19 residues. The CDR3 coding sequence is TGTGCCAGCAGCTTTAGAGGTTGGGGGGCGGATATTTTTAACTATGGCTACACCTTC. Its translation: CASSFRGWGADIFNYGYTF.

This clone has just one count. J is TRBJ1-5 and V is TRBV4-3, with D tentatively TRBD1 (5 bases). This CDR3 has 14 amino acids. Deletions cut 4 bases from V and 5 bases from J, with 12 bases between. Per germline, CDR1 LGHNA and CDR2 YSLEER. The CDR3 DNA reads as TGCGCCAGCAGCCCTCGATGGGGGGATCAGCCCCAGCATTTT. Residues: CASSPRWGDQPQHF.

The chain employs TRBV5-1 and TRBJ1-1; D is ambiguous. Trimming pared 0 bases from V and 1 base from J, leaving 7 bases between. The germline V gene encodes CDR1 SGHRS and CDR2 YFSETQ. The CDR3 is 14 residues long. The CDR3: CASSLGGANTEAFF. Here the CDR3 DNA reads TGCGCCAGCAGCTTGGGTGGTGCGAACACTGAAGCTTTCTTT. Combining the CDR3 with reference TRBV5-1 and TRBJ1-1 gives the whole variable domain KAGVTQTPRYLIKTRGQQVTLSCSPISGHRSVSWYQQTPGQGLQFLFEYFSETQRNKGNFPGRFSGRQFSNSRSEMNVSTLELGDSALYLCASSLGGANTEAFFGQGTRLTVV.

The chain has TRBV3-1 (or the pseudogene TRBV3-2) and TRBJ1-2, with D possibly TRBD1 on 6 matching bases. Trimming pared 5 bases from V and 8 bases from J, leaving 15 bases between. Germline V gene data show CDR1 as LGHDT and CDR2 as YNNKEL (reference sequence). CDR3 length: 13 residues. CDR3 residues: CASSVRGAVGYTF. DNA for the CDR3: TGTGCCAGCAGCGTCAGGGGTGCCGTGGGCTACACCTTC.

The CDR3 coding sequence is TGTGCCAGCTCACCAGGTAGAGGGATCAATGAAAAACTGTTTTTT. This translates into CASSPGRGINEKLFF. The chain links TRBV18 to TRBJ1-4; D is uncertain. The CDR3 loop spans 15 amino acids. V was shortened by 2 bases and J by 5 bases, with 12 bases between the two germline ends. Germline lookup yields CDR1 KGHSH and CDR2 LQKENI.

V and J are TRBV7-2 and TRBJ1-6; a possible D gene is TRBD1 (6 bases). The CDR3 has 15 amino acids. Per germline, CDR1 SGHTA and CDR2 FQGNSA. V dropped 5 bases and J dropped 7 bases, with 15 bases sitting between them. CDR3 sequence reads: CASSLQQGTNSPLHF. Written as DNA, the CDR3 is TGTGCCAGCAGCCTTCAACAGGGCACAAATTCACCCCTCCACTTT. The whole variable domain, remainder taken from reference TRBV7-2 and TRBJ1-6, is GAGVSQSPSNKVTEKGKDVELRCDPISGHTALYWYRQSLGQGLEFLIYFQGNSAPDKSGLPSDRFSAERTGGSVSTLTIQRTQQEDSAVYLCASSLQQGTNSPLHFGNGTRLTVT.

The chain links TRBV19 to TRBJ1-1, with a tentative D call TRBD1 (5 bases). Germline V lookup: CDR1 LNHDA, CDR2 SQIVND (reference sequence). V lost 4 bases, J lost 5 bases, and 11 bases lay in between. The CDR3 spans 13 residues. CDR3 nucleotide sequence: TGTGCCAGTAGTAGTCAGGAGGGGACTGAAGCTTTCTTT. Translating gives CASSSQEGTEAFF.

The V and J genes are TRBV7-8 and TRBJ2-7; D unresolved. The CDR3 totals 17 residues. Germline V gene sequence: CDR1 SGHVS, CDR2 FQNEAQ. V shed 2 bases and J shed 0 bases, with 17 bases lying between them. CDR3 nucleotides: TGTGCCAGCAGCTTATTACATGAGAAGCCCTCCTCCTACGAGCAGTACTTC. It is translated as CASSLLHEKPSSYEQYF.

This clone was seen once. The J gene is TRBJ2-7, the V gene TRBV28; TRBD1 is a possible D gene (6 bases). Between the trimmed V and J ends, which lost 3 bases and 5 bases, there was a span of 14 bases. CDR3 length: 14 residues. Germline loops: CDR1 MDHEN, CDR2 SYDVKM. The CDR3 DNA reads as TGTGCCAGCAGTTTCCGGCAGGGGTTCGACGAGCAGTACGTC. Amino acid sequence: CASSFRQGFDEQYV.

V gene TRBV4-1 combines with J gene TRBJ1-5; D unresolved. This CDR3 is 13 amino acids long. Trimming took 3 bases from V and 4 from J, leaving 7 bases between them. From germline, CDR1 is MGHRA and CDR2 YSYEKL. CDR3 sequence reads: CASSHDGNQPQHF. CDR3 bases: TGCGCCAGCAGCCATGACGGTAATCAGCCCCAGCATTTT.

The chain joins TRBV18 to TRBJ1-3, with D tentatively TRBD1 (6 bases). Deletions cut 6 bases from V and 1 base from J, with 16 bases between. Germline CDR1 is KGHSH and CDR2 is LQKENI. The CDR3 sequence is 16 residues long. The CDR3 nucleotides read TGTGCCAGCTCTCTTTCCTATACAGGGTCTGGAAACACCATATATTTT. It encodes CASSLSYTGSGNTIYF.

The rearrangement links TRBV6-4 to TRBJ1-2, with D possibly being TRBD1 (5 bases). V was clipped by 0 bases and J by 8 bases, with 13 bases between them. CDR1 is MRHNA and CDR2 is SNTAGT in the germline V gene. CDR3 length: 14 residues. The CDR3 protein is CASSDSNRGSGYTF. The CDR3 nucleotides read TGTGCCAGCAGTGACTCGAATAGGGGTAGCGGCTACACCTTC.

This chain links TRBV7-9 with TRBJ2-3; the D gene is possibly TRBD2 (5 bases). V was pared by 3 bases and J by 2 bases, with 15 bases between. The CDR3 loop spans 16 amino acids. The germline V gene encodes CDR1 SEHNR and CDR2 FQNEAQ (reference sequence). CDR3 nucleotides: TGTGCCAGCAGCTTCATGAGCACGGGGATCACAGATACGCAGTATTTT. This sequence encodes CASSFMSTGITDTQYF.

In regard to this clone: Other DNA sequences in this specimen translate into the identical CDR3. V usage is TRBV28 and J usage is TRBJ1-5; D uncertain. The CDR3 totals 14 residues. Germline assignment: CDR1 MDHEN and CDR2 SYDVKM. The germline V and J ends were trimmed by 3 bases and 2 bases, with 8 bases remaining between them. The CDR3 DNA follows: TGTGCCAGCAGTTTGCGAGTAGGCAATCAGCCCCAGCATTTT. Translating it yields CASSLRVGNQPQHF.

V gene TRBV5-1 combines with J gene TRBJ2-2; the match to TRBD1 covers 7 bases. Germline V gene data show CDR1 as SGHRS and CDR2 as YFSETQ. The CDR3 loop spans 16 amino acids. The junction had 2 bases not matched to a gene; V was cut back by 0 bases and J by 0 bases. The CDR3 nucleotides read TGCGCCAGCAGCTTGGGGGGGACAGCGAACACCGGGGAGCTGTTTTTT. Translated, it gives CASSLGGTANTGELFF.

The V gene is TRBV7-3, the J gene TRBJ2-2; D perhaps matches TRBD1 (5 bases). The germline V and J ends were trimmed by 5 bases and 2 bases, with 12 bases remaining between them. There are 15 residues in the CDR3. From germline, CDR1 is SGHTA and CDR2 FQGTGA. The CDR3 reads CASSRQGSNTGELFF. The CDR3 DNA reads as TGTGCCAGCAGCCGCCAGGGATCTAACACCGGGGAGCTGTTTTTT.